This T cell receptor (beta chain) was recovered during a study of blood T cell repertoires in COVID-19. Study-level information: Samples of COVID-19 (acute and convalescent) were obtained from the United States, Italy and Spain.

The ends lost 5 bases at V and 2 bases at J; junction bases unmatched: 5. The CDR3 runs to 15 residues. Per germline, CDR1 LNHDA and CDR2 SQIVND (reference sequence). TCRdb's table, derived via immunoSEQ multiplex PCR, lists solely in-frame clones and lacks some. The sample holds approximately 300,000 clones; around 87% are singletons and the top ten take roughly 5.3%. Residents of about two dozen US areas, aged about 18 to 95 years, made up the participants. Participant reports of clinical history set cohort assignment. Recovered status in Cohort 3 required two negative PCRs, clearance, or symptom resolution.

The sequence was obtained from a woman aged 25 to 39 who had recovered from COVID-19. The sample was PBMCs or T cells enriched from blood (not recorded which). The chain is built from TRBV19 and TRBJ2-3; 9 nucleotides align to TRBD1. The CDR3 here is CASSSGQGNTDTQYF. The CDR3 DNA sequence: TGTGCCAGTAGTTCCGGACAGGGGAACACAGATACGCAGTATTTT.